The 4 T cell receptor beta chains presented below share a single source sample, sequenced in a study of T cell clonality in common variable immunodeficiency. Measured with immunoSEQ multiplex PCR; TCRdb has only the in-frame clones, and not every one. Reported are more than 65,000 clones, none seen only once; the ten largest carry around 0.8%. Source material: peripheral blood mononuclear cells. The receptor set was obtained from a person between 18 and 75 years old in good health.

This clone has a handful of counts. This CDR3 reads CASSLLFRPAAGGRGGTQYF. The part of the CDR3 DNA that was read is TGCGCCAGCAGCTTGCTTTTCCGACCGGCAGCGGGAGGCCGCGGAGGTACG. The chain employs TRBV5-1 and TRBJ2-3; 9 bases are shared with TRBD2. The missing CDR3 end, 3 residues past where the read stops, is filled in from the germline J gene. The V and J ends lost 1 base and 8 bases, in that order; junction bases with no gene match: 23. The V gene's germline CDR1 is SGHRS and CDR2 YFSETQ. The CDR3 totals 20 residues.

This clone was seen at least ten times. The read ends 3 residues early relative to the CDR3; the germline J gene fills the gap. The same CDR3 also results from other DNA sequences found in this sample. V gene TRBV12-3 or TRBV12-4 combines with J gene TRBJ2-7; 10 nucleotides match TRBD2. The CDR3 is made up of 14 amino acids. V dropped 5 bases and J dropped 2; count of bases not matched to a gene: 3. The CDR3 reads CASSPLAGAYEQYF. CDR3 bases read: TGTGCCAGCAGTCCCCTAGCGGGAGCCTACGAG.

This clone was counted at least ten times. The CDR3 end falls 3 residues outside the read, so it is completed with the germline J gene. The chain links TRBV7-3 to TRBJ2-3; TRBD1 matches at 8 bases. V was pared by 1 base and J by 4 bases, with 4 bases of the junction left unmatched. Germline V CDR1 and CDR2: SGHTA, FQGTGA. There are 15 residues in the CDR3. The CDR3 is CASSLMPGGADTQYF. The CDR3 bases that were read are TGTGCCAGCAGCTTAATGCCAGGGGGCGCAGATACG.

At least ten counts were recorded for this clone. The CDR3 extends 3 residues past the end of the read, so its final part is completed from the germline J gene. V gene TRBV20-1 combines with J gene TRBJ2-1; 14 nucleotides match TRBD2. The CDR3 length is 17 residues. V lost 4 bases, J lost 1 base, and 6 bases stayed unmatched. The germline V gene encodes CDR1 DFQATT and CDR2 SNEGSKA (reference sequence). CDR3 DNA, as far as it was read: TGCAGTGCTAATGGACTAGCGGGAGGAATGTCCTACAATGAG. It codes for CSANGLAGGMSYNE. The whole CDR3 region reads CSANGLAGGMSYNEQFF.